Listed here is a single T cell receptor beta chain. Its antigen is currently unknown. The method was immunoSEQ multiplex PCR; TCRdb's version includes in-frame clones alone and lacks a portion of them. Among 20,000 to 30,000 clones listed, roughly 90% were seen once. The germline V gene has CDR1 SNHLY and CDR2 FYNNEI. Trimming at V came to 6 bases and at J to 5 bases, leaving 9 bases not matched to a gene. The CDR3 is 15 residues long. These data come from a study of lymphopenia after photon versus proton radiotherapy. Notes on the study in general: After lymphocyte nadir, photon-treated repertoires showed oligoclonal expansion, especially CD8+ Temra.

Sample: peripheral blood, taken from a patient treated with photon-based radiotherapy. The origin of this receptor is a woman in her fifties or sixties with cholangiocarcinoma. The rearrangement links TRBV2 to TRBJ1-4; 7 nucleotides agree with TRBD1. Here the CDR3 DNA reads TGTGCCAGCAGGGGATTGGGACAGTTAAATGAAAAACTGTTTTTT. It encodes CASRGLGQLNEKLFF.